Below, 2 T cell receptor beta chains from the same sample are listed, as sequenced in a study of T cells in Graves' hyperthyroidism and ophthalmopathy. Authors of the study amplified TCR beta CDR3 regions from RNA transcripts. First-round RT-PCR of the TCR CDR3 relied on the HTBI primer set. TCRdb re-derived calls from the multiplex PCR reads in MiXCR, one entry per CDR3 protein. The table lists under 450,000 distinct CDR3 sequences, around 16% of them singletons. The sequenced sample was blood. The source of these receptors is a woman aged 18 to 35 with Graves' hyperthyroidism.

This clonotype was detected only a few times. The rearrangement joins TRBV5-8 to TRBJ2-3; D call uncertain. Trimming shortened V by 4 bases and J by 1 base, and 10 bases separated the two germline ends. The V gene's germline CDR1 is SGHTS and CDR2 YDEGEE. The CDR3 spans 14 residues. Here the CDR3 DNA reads TGTGCCAGCAGCCCTATGACGGGCACAGATACGCAGTATTTT. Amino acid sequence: CASSPMTGTDTQYF.

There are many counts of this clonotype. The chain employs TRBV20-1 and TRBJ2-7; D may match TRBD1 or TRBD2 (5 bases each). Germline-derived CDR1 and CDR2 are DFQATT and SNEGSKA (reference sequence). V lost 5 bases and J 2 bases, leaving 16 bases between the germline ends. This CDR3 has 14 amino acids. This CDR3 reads CSAFGARGPYEQYF. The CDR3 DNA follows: TGCAGTGCTTTTGGGGCTAGGGGACCCTACGAGCAGTACTTC.